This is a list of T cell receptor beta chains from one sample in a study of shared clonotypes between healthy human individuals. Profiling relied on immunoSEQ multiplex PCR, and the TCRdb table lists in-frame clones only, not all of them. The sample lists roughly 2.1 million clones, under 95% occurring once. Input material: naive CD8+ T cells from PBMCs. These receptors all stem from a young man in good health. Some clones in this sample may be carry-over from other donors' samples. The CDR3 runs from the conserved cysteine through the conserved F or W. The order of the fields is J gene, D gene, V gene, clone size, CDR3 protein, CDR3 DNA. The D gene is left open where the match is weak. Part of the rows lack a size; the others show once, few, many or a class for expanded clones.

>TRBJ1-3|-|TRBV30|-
CAWSVGVSGNTIYF
TGTGCCTGGAGTGTAGGGGTCTCTGGAAACACCATATATTTT
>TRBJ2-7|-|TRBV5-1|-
CASSLEGSRYEQYF
TGCGCCAGCAGCTTGGAGGGGTCGAGATACGAGCAGTACTTC
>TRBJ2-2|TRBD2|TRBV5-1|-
CASSLTGLQTSGSWTGELFF
TGCGCCAGCAGCCTAACAGGGCTCCAGACTAGCGGGAGTTGGACCGGGGAGCTGTTTTTT
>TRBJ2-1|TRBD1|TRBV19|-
CASSIRGQGAWYEQFF
TGTGCCAGTAGTATACGAGGACAGGGGGCTTGGTATGAGCAGTTCTTC
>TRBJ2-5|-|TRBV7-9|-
CASRGPRSEPFGETQYF
TGTGCCAGCAGGGGCCCGAGGAGCGAACCTTTTGGCGAGACCCAGTACTTC
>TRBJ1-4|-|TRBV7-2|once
CASSSPLMGRRDEKLFF
TGTGCCAGCAGCTCCCCCCTAATGGGACGGCGAGATGAAAAACTGTTTTTT
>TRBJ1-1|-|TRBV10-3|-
CAISDRQGLLGEAFF
TGTGCCATCAGTGACCGGCAGGGTCTTCTTGGTGAAGCTTTCTTT
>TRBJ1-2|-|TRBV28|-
CASSLSGGDYTF
TGTGCCAGCAGTTTATCTGGGGGCGACTACACCTTC
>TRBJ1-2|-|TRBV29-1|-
CSVYEGGATNYGYTF
TGCAGCGTATACGAAGGTGGAGCCACGAACTATGGCTACACCTTC
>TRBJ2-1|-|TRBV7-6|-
CASSPDWSSYNEQFF
TGTGCCAGCAGTCCGGACTGGAGCTCCTACAATGAGCAGTTCTTC
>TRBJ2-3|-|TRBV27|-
CASSLLLGTDTQYF
TGTGCCAGCAGTCTTCTCTTAGGCACAGATACGCAGTATTTT
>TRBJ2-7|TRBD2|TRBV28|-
CATHLAGFAYEQYF
TGTGCCACCCATTTAGCGGGCTTCGCCTACGAGCAGTACTTC
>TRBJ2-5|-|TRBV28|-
CASSLGREAIGETQYF
TGTGCCAGCAGTTTAGGCCGGGAAGCCATCGGGGAGACCCAGTACTTC
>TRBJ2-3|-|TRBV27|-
CASSFQGMAGTDTQYF
TGTGCCAGCAGTTTCCAGGGGATGGCTGGCACAGATACGCAGTATTTT
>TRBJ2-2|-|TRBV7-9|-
CASSPRDSSPNTGELFF
TGTGCCAGCAGCCCCCGGGACTCGAGCCCAAACACCGGGGAGCTGTTTTTT
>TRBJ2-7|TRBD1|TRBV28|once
CATLIPRDRAIHEQYF
TGTGCCACCCTAATTCCCCGGGACAGGGCCATCCACGAGCAGTACTTC
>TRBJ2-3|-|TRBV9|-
CASSPGQQIYTDTQYF
TGTGCCAGCAGCCCAGGACAGCAGATATACACAGATACGCAGTATTTT
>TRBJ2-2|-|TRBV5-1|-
CASKRDTGELFF
TGCGCCAGCAAAAGGGACACCGGGGAGCTGTTTTTT
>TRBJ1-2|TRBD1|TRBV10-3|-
CAISTGTGVNYGYTF
TGTGCCATCAGTACCGGGACAGGGGTAAACTATGGCTACACCTTC
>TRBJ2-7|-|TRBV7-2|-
CASRSGRSEQYF
TGTGCCAGCAGATCAGGGAGGTCGGAGCAGTACTTC
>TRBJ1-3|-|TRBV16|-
CASSQSRTGNTIYF
TGTGCCAGCAGCCAATCGCGGACTGGAAACACCATATATTTT
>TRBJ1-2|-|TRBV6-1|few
CASSGGAENNYGYTF
TGTGCCAGCTCTGGAGGGGCGGAGAACAACTATGGCTACACCTTC
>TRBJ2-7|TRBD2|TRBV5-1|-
CAPRRGGPYEQYF
TGCGCCCCGAGACGCGGGGGTCCCTACGAGCAGTACTTC
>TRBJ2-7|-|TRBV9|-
CASSKTDSEYYEQYF
TGTGCCAGCAGCAAGACAGATTCAGAGTACTACGAGCAGTACTTC
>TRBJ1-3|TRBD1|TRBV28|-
CASSFGDSYSGNTIYF
TGTGCCAGCAGTTTCGGGGACAGCTACTCTGGAAACACCATATATTTT
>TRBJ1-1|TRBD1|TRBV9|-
CASSADRGMKNTEAFF
TGTGCCAGCAGCGCTGACAGGGGGATGAAGAACACTGAAGCTTTCTTT
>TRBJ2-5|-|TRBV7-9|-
CASSLIKASGETQYF
TGTGCCAGCAGCTTAATAAAGGCTTCAGGGGAGACCCAGTACTTC
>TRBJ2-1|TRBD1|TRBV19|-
CASSMRGLERQFF
TGTGCCAGTAGTATGAGGGGGCTCGAGCGGCAGTTCTTC
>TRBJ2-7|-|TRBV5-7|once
CASSLGAQAKVTYEQYF
TGTGCCAGCAGCTTGGGGGCCCAGGCAAAAGTAACCTACGAGCAGTACTTC
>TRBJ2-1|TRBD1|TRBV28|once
CASRTRTGWTNNEQFF
TGTGCCAGCAGAACTCGGACAGGGTGGACCAACAATGAGCAGTTCTTC
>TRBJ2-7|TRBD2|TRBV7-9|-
CASSPSGSGNSEQYF
TGTGCCAGCAGTCCCAGCGGGAGTGGTAATTCCGAGCAGTACTTC
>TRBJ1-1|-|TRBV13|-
CASSSEPGGRTEAFF
TGTGCCAGCAGCTCCGAGCCGGGGGGTAGGACTGAAGCTTTCTTT